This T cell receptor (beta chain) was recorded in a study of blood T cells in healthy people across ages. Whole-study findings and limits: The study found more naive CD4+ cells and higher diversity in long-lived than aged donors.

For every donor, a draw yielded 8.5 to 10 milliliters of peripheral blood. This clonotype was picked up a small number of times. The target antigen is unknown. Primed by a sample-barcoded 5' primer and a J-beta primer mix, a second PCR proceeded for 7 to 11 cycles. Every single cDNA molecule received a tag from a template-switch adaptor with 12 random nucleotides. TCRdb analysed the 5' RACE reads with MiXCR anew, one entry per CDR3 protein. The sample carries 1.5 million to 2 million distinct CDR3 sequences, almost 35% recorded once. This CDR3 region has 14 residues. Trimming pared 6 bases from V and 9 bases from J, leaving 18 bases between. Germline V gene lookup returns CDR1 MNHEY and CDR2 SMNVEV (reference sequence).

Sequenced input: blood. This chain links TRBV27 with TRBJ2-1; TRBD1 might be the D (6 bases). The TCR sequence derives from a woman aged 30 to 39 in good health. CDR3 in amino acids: CASSEGVSLSEQFF. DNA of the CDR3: TGTGCCAGCAGCGAGGGGGTAAGTCTGAGTGAGCAGTTCTTC.